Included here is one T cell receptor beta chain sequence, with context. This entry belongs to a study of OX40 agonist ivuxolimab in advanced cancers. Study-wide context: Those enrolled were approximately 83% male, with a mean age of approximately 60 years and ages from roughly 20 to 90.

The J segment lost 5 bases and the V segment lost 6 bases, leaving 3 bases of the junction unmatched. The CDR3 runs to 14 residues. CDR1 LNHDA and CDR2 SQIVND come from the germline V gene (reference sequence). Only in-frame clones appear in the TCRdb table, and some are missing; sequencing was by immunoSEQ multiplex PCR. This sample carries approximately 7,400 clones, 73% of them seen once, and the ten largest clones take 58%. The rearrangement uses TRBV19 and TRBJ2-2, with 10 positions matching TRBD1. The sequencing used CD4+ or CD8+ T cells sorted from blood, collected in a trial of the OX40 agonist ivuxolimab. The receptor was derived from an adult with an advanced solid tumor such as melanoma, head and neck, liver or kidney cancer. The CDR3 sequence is CASRGQGFTGELFF. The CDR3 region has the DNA TGTGCCAGTAGGGGACAGGGGTTTACCGGGGAGCTGTTTTTT. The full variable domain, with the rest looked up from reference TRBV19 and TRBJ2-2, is DGGITQSPKYLFRKEGQNVTLSCEQNLNHDAMYWYRQDPGQGLRLIYYSQIVNDFQKGDIAEGYSVSREKKESFPLTVTSAQKNPTAFYLCASRGQGFTGELFFGEGSRLTVL.